Listed here are 20 T cell receptor beta chains from one sample, sequenced in a study of cytomegalovirus exposure and HLA in healthy donors. Primers: 60 Vbeta forward and 13 Jbeta reverse. Generated by immunoSEQ multiplex PCR, the TCRdb table keeps only in-frame clones and is missing some. The sample yields about 220,000 clones, over 60% seen once. Material for sequencing was PBMCs. These receptor sequences come from a young man in good health and CMV-seronegative.

V and J are TRBV18 and TRBJ2-1; D is possibly TRBD1 (6 bases). Germline V gene data show CDR1 as KGHSH and CDR2 as LQKENI. V gave up 0 bases and J gave up 6 bases, with 9 bases separating them. The length of the CDR3 is 14 residues. The CDR3 reads CASSPPWGPNEQFF. The CDR3 coding sequence is TGTGCCAGCTCACCACCGTGGGGGCCCAATGAGCAGTTCTTC.

The chain uses TRBV6-5 and TRBJ2-1; 7 nucleotides agree with TRBD2. Trimming at V came to 0 bases and at J to 8 bases, leaving 10 bases not matched to a gene. Germline V gene sequence: CDR1 MNHEY, CDR2 SVGAGI. This CDR3 has 16 residues. The CDR3 nucleotides read TGTGCCAGCAGTTACTCGACGGGGGGATGGCAGGATGAGCAGTTCTTC. Protein product: CASSYSTGGWQDEQFF.

The chain uses TRBV7-9 and TRBJ1-3; D remains unclear. The CDR3 is 17 amino acids. V gave up 0 bases and J gave up 6 bases, with 18 bases separating them. Germline V gene lookup returns CDR1 SEHNR and CDR2 FQNEAQ (reference sequence). The CDR3 DNA is TGTGCCAGCAGCTTAGCGCGATTCCCGAGGATGGTAAACACCATATATTTT. Its translation: CASSLARFPRMVNTIYF.

The V and J genes are TRBV4-1 and TRBJ2-3; TRBD2 matches 8 bases. Germline V CDR1 and CDR2: MGHRA, YSYEKL. The CDR3 totals 14 residues. J was trimmed by 6 bases and V by 6 bases; bases with no gene match: 8. Here the CDR3 DNA reads TGCGCCAGCAGGCAACAAGCGGGAGTGGATACGCAGTATTTT. It codes for CASRQQAGVDTQYF.

V gene TRBV11-2 combines with J gene TRBJ1-1, with D unresolved. Germline V lookup: CDR1 SGHAT, CDR2 FQNNGV. V was trimmed by 3 bases and J by 3 bases, leaving 11 bases between them. The CDR3 is 14 residues long. The CDR3 coding sequence is TGTGCCAGCAGCTTTTCCCTAGTCGACACTGAAGCTTTCTTT. This codes for CASSFSLVDTEAFF.

This clone has just a few counts. The genes are TRBV9 and TRBJ2-1; 11 nucleotides agree with TRBD2. After removal of 4 bases from V and 6 bases from J, the junction contained 3 bases not matched to a gene. From germline, CDR1 is SGDLS and CDR2 YYNGEE. This CDR3 is 14 amino acids long. In DNA, the CDR3 is TGTGCCAGCAGCTCAGGACTAGCGGGCAATGAGCAGTTCTTC. Amino acid sequence: CASSSGLAGNEQFF.

V gene TRBV11-2 combines with J gene TRBJ2-7; 11 nucleotides line up with TRBD1. The trim removed 5 bases at V and 7 bases at J, leaving 7 bases unmatched. The CDR3 totals 14 residues. Germline assignment: CDR1 SGHAT and CDR2 FQNNGV. The DNA for the CDR3 is TGTGCCAGCAGCCCCTGGGACAGGGGGGGGGAGCAGTACTTC. Its translation is CASSPWDRGGEQYF. Drawing the rest from reference TRBV11-2 and TRBJ2-7, the complete variable domain is EAGVAQSPRYKIIEKRQSVAFWCNPISGHATLYWYQQILGQGPKLLIQFQNNGVVDDSQLPKDRFSAERLKGVDSTLKIQPAKLEDSAVYLCASSPWDRGGEQYFGPGTRLTVT.

The chain links TRBV27 to TRBJ2-7; TRBD1 matches at 10 bases. Trimming cost V 6 bases and J 4 bases; bases outside gene matches: 12. The CDR3 runs to 16 residues. The germline V gene has CDR1 MNHEY and CDR2 SMNVEV (reference sequence). This CDR3 reads CASRRPGTGAQYEQYF. In DNA, the CDR3 is TGTGCCAGCAGGCGACCCGGGACAGGGGCACAGTACGAGCAGTACTTC.

The V and J genes are TRBV28 and TRBJ1-2, with D uncertain. This CDR3 has 13 residues. Per germline, CDR1 MDHEN and CDR2 SYDVKM. V was shortened by 7 bases and J by 8 bases, with 17 bases between the two germline ends. The CDR3 here is CASTTLAAQGYTF. CDR3 in DNA: TGTGCCAGCACCACCTTGGCCGCCCAGGGCTACACCTTC.

This chain links TRBV7-2 with TRBJ2-7, with D unclear. V lost 1 base and J 3 bases, leaving 7 bases between the germline ends. CDR1 and CDR2 (germline): SGHTA, FQGNSA. The CDR3 length is 13 residues. The DNA of the CDR3 is TGTGCCAGCAGCTTAGTAGGCGGCTACGAGCAGTACTTC. It is translated as CASSLVGGYEQYF.

J is TRBJ2-1 and V is TRBV5-4; 10 nucleotides align to TRBD2. The V gene end was trimmed by 6 bases and the J gene end by 8 bases; junction bases not matched to a gene: 11. The CDR3 is made up of 15 amino acids. Germline V CDR1 and CDR2: SGHNT, YYREEE (reference sequence). CDR3 in DNA: TGTGCCAGCAACCGAGGAACTAGCGGGATATATGAGCAGTTCTTC. Translated: CASNRGTSGIYEQFF.

The rearrangement links TRBV30 to TRBJ2-1; D is unclear. The germline CDR1 and CDR2 sequences are GTSNPN and SVGIG (reference sequence). This CDR3 is built from 16 residues. Between the trimmed V and J ends, which lost 3 bases and 6 bases, there was a span of 21 bases. This CDR3 reads CAWRAPTRGLGNEQFF. The CDR3 bases are TGTGCCTGGAGAGCGCCGACTCGAGGTCTGGGCAATGAGCAGTTCTTC.

This clone was observed once. The rearrangement links TRBV6-6 to TRBJ2-4, with D possibly matching TRBD2 (5 bases). Trimming removed 7 bases at V and 0 bases at J, with 10 bases between. Germline CDR1 reads MNHNY; CDR2 reads SVGAGI (reference sequence). The CDR3 spans 14 residues. DNA of the CDR3: TGTGCCAGCACGCCCGGGGTAGCCAAAAACATTCAGTACTTC. This encodes CASTPGVAKNIQYF.

The chain employs TRBV6-5 and TRBJ2-5; D is perhaps TRBD2 (5 bases). The V end lost 7 bases, the J end lost 5 bases, and 17 bases lay between the germline ends. The germline V gene has CDR1 MNHEY and CDR2 SVGAGI. The CDR3 runs 14 residues. As DNA, the CDR3 is TGTGCCAGCAACCCTCCAGCGGCACGGGAGACCCAGTACTTC. Translating gives CASNPPAARETQYF.

V is TRBV7-2 and J is TRBJ2-2, with a possible D match to TRBD1 (6 bases). Trimming pared 5 bases from V and 0 bases from J, leaving 13 bases between. The CDR3 is 16 amino acids. Germline assignment: CDR1 SGHTA and CDR2 FQGNSA. CDR3 protein: CASSPRQAANTGELFF. The CDR3 DNA follows: TGTGCCAGCAGCCCTCGACAGGCCGCGAACACCGGGGAGCTGTTTTTT.

This chain links TRBV4-2 with TRBJ2-1; no definite D call. This CDR3 has 12 amino acids. V lost 1 base and J 8 bases, leaving 6 bases between the germline ends. Germline values: CDR1 LGHNA, CDR2 YNFKEQ. This CDR3 reads CASSQGIDEQFF. In nucleotides, the CDR3 is TGTGCCAGCAGCCAAGGTATAGATGAGCAGTTCTTC.

This clone appeared once. The V gene is TRBV30, the J gene TRBJ1-3; tentatively, D is TRBD1 (6 bases). The germline V gene encodes CDR1 GTSNPN and CDR2 SVGIG (reference sequence). The CDR3 has 13 amino acids. V gave up 4 bases and J gave up 4 bases, with 11 bases separating them. The DNA for the CDR3 is TGTGCCTGGATGGCAGGGGCAGGAAACACCATATATTTT. Translation gives CAWMAGAGNTIYF.

V and J are TRBV5-1 and TRBJ2-1; 7 nucleotides align to TRBD1. The CDR3 runs 15 residues. Per the germline V gene, CDR1 is SGHRS and CDR2 is YFSETQ. V shed 0 bases, J shed 4 bases, and the junction held 4 bases outside the gene matches. In DNA form, the CDR3 reads TGCGCCAGCAGCTTGGGACAGGGCCCATACAATGAGCAGTTCTTC. Translation: CASSLGQGPYNEQFF.

The chain is built from TRBV4-2 and TRBJ2-5, with TRBD1 matching 7 bases. The J call is doubtful: the DNA matches TRBJ2-7 better. Germline-derived CDR1 and CDR2 are LGHNA and YNFKEQ. The CDR3 is made up of 15 amino acids. The CDR3 reads CASSQVTGSSYEQYF. The CDR3 nucleotides read TGTGCCAGCAGCCAAGTGACAGGGTCATCCTACGAGCAGTACTTC.

The CDR3 DNA reads as TGTGCCGGAGGACTGGGCTATAATTCACCCCTCCACTTT. Residues: CAGGLGYNSPLHF. The rearrangement uses TRBV2 and TRBJ1-6; D unclear. Trimming took 11 bases from V and 3 from J, leaving 11 bases between them. CDR1 is SNHLY and CDR2 is FYNNEI in the germline V gene. This CDR3 has 13 amino acids.